This T cell receptor (beta chain) was sequenced during a study of beta chain features in type 1 diabetes. Study-wide results and limits: People with Type 1 diabetes carried modestly yet significantly shorter TCRB CDR3s in all four CD4+ subsets.

The CDR3 loop spans 15 amino acids. Germline CDR1 is MNHEY and CDR2 is SMNVEV (reference sequence). Trimming took 3 bases from V and 4 from J, leaving 14 bases between them. Of note for this clone: Its antigen is undetermined.

Investigators reverse transcribed all isolated RNA, so they sequenced expressed TCRB transcripts. The repertoire was sequenced with immunoSEQ multiplex PCR; TCRdb's copy has only in-frame clones and lacks some. This sample yields under 250,000 clones, of which more than 11% are seen a single time; 0.015% to 0.02% belongs to the top ten. Sequencing was done on a sample of naive CD4+ T cells from blood. The TCR originated in a man aged 25 to 40 with type 1 diabetes. V and J are TRBV27 and TRBJ2-3, with TRBD1 as a possible D gene (6 bases). Written as DNA, the CDR3 is TGTGCCAGCAGTTTTGGCAGGGGAACCGCAGATACGCAGTATTTT. Translated: CASSFGRGTADTQYF.